The 28 T cell receptor beta chains below all came from one sample that was sequenced in a study of memory CD4+ T cells and cytomegalovirus serostatus. Data came from immunoSEQ multiplex PCR; TCRdb stores just in-frame clones and leaves some out. The sample includes 40,000 to 55,000 clones, approximately 74% of them seen just once. The sort gate was single viable CD3+CD4+CD8-CD45RO+ cells for memory CD4+ T cells. Sequences were obtained from memory CD4+ T cells from blood. The receptors were gathered from an adult in good health and CMV-seropositive.

V is TRBV7-2 and J is TRBJ2-4, with 9 positions matching TRBD2. CDR1 is SGHTA, CDR2 FQGNSA, per germline. This CDR3 comprises 17 residues. J was trimmed by 1 base and V by 5 bases; bases with no gene match: 9. The CDR3 nucleotides read TGTGCCAGCAGCCCCTTAGCGGGGGCCGAGGCCAAAAACATTCAGTACTTC. Its protein product is CASSPLAGAEAKNIQYF.

The chain has TRBV9 and TRBJ1-2; the D gene is possibly TRBD1 (6 bases). Germline CDR1 and CDR2: SGDLS and YYNGEE. The CDR3 contains 16 residues. V was trimmed by 3 bases and J by 0 bases, leaving 15 bases between them. The CDR3, as DNA: TGTGCCAGCAGCGGAAGGAGGGGGGCTGCTAACTATGGCTACACCTTC. Protein: CASSGRRGAANYGYTF.

This clone showed up just once. The rearrangement uses TRBV6-1 and TRBJ2-1; 11 nucleotides align to TRBD1. The trim removed 4 bases at V and 8 bases at J, leaving 1 base unmatched. The CDR3 sequence is 13 residues long. The germline V gene has CDR1 MNHNS and CDR2 SASEGT. This CDR3 is CASSGDRGDEQFF. CDR3 DNA: TGTGCCAGCAGTGGGGACAGGGGGGATGAGCAGTTCTTC.

The chain carries TRBV4-1 and TRBJ1-5; D call uncertain. V lost 9 bases and J 7 bases, leaving 10 bases between the germline ends. CDR3 length: 11 residues. Germline lookup yields CDR1 MGHRA and CDR2 YSYEKL. The CDR3, as DNA: TGCGCCAGTCGAGGGAAACAGCCCCAGCATTTT. Protein product: CASRGKQPQHF.

This clone was recorded a few times. The chain links TRBV4-2 to TRBJ1-6; D is uncertain. CDR3 length: 14 amino acids. Germline V gene lookup returns CDR1 LGHNA and CDR2 YNFKEQ. Trimming shortened V by 0 bases and J by 7 bases, and 7 bases separated the two germline ends. The CDR3 bases are TGTGCCAGCAGCCAAGACAGTCGAAATTCACCCCTCCACTTT. Protein product: CASSQDSRNSPLHF.

This clone has just one count. The genes are TRBV9 and TRBJ2-2, with D unclear. The V gene lost 3 bases and the J gene lost 4 bases, with 10 bases spanning the gap. CDR1 and CDR2 from the germline V gene are SGDLS and YYNGEE. CDR3 length equals 14 residues. The CDR3 reads CASSEKLGTGELFF. CDR3 DNA sequence: TGTGCCAGCAGCGAAAAATTGGGCACCGGGGAGCTGTTTTTT.

This clone has just one count. The chain joins TRBV5-1 to TRBJ1-6; D perhaps matches TRBD1 (5 bases). Germline-derived CDR1 and CDR2 are SGHRS and YFSETQ. The V gene lost 3 bases and the J gene lost 0 bases, with 13 bases spanning the gap. This CDR3 region has 17 residues. The CDR3 DNA reads as TGCGCCAGCAGCTCGCAGGGCTCGAGCTCCTATAATTCACCCCTCCACTTT. It is translated as CASSSQGSSSYNSPLHF.

The rearrangement joins TRBV6-1 to TRBJ2-2, with D unresolved. The V end lost 3 bases, the J end lost 4 bases, and 12 bases lay between the germline ends. In germline, CDR1 is MNHNS, CDR2 SASEGT. The CDR3 has 15 amino acids. This chain's CDR3 is CASSDPRQFTGELFF. The CDR3, as DNA: TGTGCCAGCAGTGACCCCCGCCAGTTCACCGGGGAGCTGTTTTTT.

The J gene is TRBJ1-5, the V gene TRBV9; D not resolved. The V end lost 4 bases, the J end lost 2 bases, and 13 bases lay between the germline ends. In germline, CDR1 is SGDLS, CDR2 YYNGEE. The CDR3 runs 15 residues. Here the CDR3 DNA reads TGTGCCAGCAGCCCTGACCCGAGTGGCAATCAGCCCCAGCATTTT. Translating it yields CASSPDPSGNQPQHF.

The chain joins TRBV4-1 to TRBJ2-5; D gene ambiguous. The length of the CDR3 is 16 residues. Germline V gene lookup returns CDR1 MGHRA and CDR2 YSYEKL. V dropped 4 bases and J dropped 5 bases, with 20 bases sitting between them. The chain's CDR3 is CASSLSSFARQETQYF. The CDR3 DNA follows: TGCGCCAGCAGCCTCTCCTCCTTCGCACGCCAGGAGACCCAGTACTTC.

The chain is built from TRBV7-9 and TRBJ2-5; 11 nucleotides align to TRBD2. This CDR3 region has 15 residues. CDR1 SEHNR and CDR2 FQNEAQ come from the germline V gene (reference sequence). The V gene end was trimmed by 2 bases and the J gene end by 4 bases; junction bases not matched to a gene: 3. CDR3 DNA sequence: TGTGCCAGCAGCTTAACTAGCGGGGGCCGAGAGACCCAGTACTTC. It specifies CASSLTSGGRETQYF.

This clone was recorded a few times. The V call is TRBV19, the J call TRBJ2-1; 14 positions match TRBD2. J was trimmed by 10 bases and V by 4 bases; bases with no gene match: 6. There are 15 residues in the CDR3. Germline CDR1 LNHDA, CDR2 SQIVND (reference sequence). The CDR3 DNA sequence: TGTGCCAGTAGTAAGACTAGCGGGGGGGCCAAAGAGCAGTTCTTC. Protein: CASSKTSGGAKEQFF.

The table lists this clone with a few counts. V gene TRBV7-2 combines with J gene TRBJ2-3, with D perhaps matching TRBD1 or TRBD2 (7 bases each). Germline CDR1 reads SGHTA; CDR2 reads FQGNSA. The CDR3 runs to 14 residues. Trimming took 10 bases from V and 6 from J, leaving 20 bases between them. This CDR3 is CATRASGRGDTQYF. Written as DNA, the CDR3 is TGTGCCACCCGGGCTAGCGGCAGGGGGGATACGCAGTATTTT.

The chain is built from TRBV7-2 and TRBJ2-5, with 7 bases aligning to TRBD2. The germline gives CDR1 SGHTA, CDR2 FQGNSA. With 4 bases clipped from V and 5 bases from J, the junction kept 10 bases outside the gene matches. The CDR3 covers 15 residues. The chain's CDR3 is CASSSSTSWGETQYF. Written as DNA, the CDR3 is TGTGCCAGCAGCTCCTCGACTAGCTGGGGCGAGACCCAGTACTTC.

V is TRBV7-8 and J is TRBJ2-3, with 8 bases aligning to TRBD2. This CDR3 has 16 amino acids. After removal of 0 bases from V and 3 bases from J, the junction contained 5 bases not matched to a gene. CDR1 is SGHVS, CDR2 FQNEAQ, per germline. DNA for the CDR3: TGTGCCAGCAGCTTAGCGTTTAGCGGGGTTACAGATACGCAGTATTTT. Protein: CASSLAFSGVTDTQYF.

The chain is built from TRBV19 and TRBJ1-4; possibly TRBD1 for D (6 bases). Between the trimmed V and J ends, which lost 4 bases and 5 bases, there was a span of 11 bases. The germline gives CDR1 LNHDA, CDR2 SQIVND (reference sequence). This CDR3 region has 14 residues. CDR3 residues: CASSNTGINEKLFF. CDR3 nucleotides: TGTGCCAGTAGTAATACAGGGATCAATGAAAAACTGTTTTTT.

As DNA, the CDR3 is TGTGCCCTCTGGGGCCCGAACACCGGGGAGCTGTTTTTT. Protein: CALWGPNTGELFF. This rearrangement joins TRBV6-1 to TRBJ2-2; weak D call: TRBD1 (5 bases). Germline V gene sequence: CDR1 MNHNS, CDR2 SASEGT. CDR3 length: 13 amino acids. V was cut by 11 bases and J by 0 bases, with 10 bases left in between.

The chain uses TRBV5-1 and TRBJ2-3, with 8 bases aligning to TRBD2. Germline V CDR1 and CDR2: SGHRS, YFSETQ. Trimming took 8 bases from V and 1 from J; bases not matched to a gene: 6. This CDR3 is built from 14 residues. CDR3 coding DNA: TGCGCCAGTCAGCGGGGGTTAGGCACAGATACGCAGTATTTT. This translates into CASQRGLGTDTQYF.

V gene TRBV6-6 combines with J gene TRBJ1-1; D gene unclear. The germline CDR1 and CDR2 sequences are MNHNY and SVGAGI (reference sequence). This CDR3 has 13 amino acids. V was pared by 2 bases and J by 3 bases, with 7 bases between. The CDR3 region has the DNA TGTGCCAGCAGTTACGTAGGAGACACTGAAGCTTTCTTT. It is translated as CASSYVGDTEAFF.

This clone was seen a single time. The chain joins TRBV19 to TRBJ1-2; D gene ambiguous. This CDR3 region has 15 residues. V was clipped by 3 bases and J by 1 base, with 12 bases between them. CDR1 is LNHDA, CDR2 SQIVND, per germline (reference sequence). This CDR3 is CASSIRETVNYGYTF. The CDR3 bases are TGTGCCAGTAGTATTCGGGAGACCGTTAACTATGGCTACACCTTC.

The chain is built from TRBV7-2 and TRBJ2-5; maybe TRBD2 (6 bases). The CDR3 totals 14 residues. The V end was cut by 5 bases, the J end by 2 bases, with 12 bases between. CDR1 and CDR2 (germline): SGHTA, FQGNSA. CDR3 coding DNA: TGTGCCAGCAGCGTCAGCGGGCTACAAGAGACCCAGTACTTC. Protein sequence: CASSVSGLQETQYF.

This clone was detected once. The V gene is TRBV9, the J gene TRBJ1-2, with D uncertain. Germline loops: CDR1 SGDLS, CDR2 YYNGEE. V lost 4 bases to trimming and J lost 4 bases, with 14 bases between them. The CDR3 is made up of 14 amino acids. CDR3 region: CASSPIGVGYGYTF. In nucleotides, the CDR3 is TGTGCCAGCAGCCCGATAGGAGTGGGCTATGGCTACACCTTC.

This clone was detected only a few times. The chain is built from TRBV10-1 and TRBJ1-1; D is uncertain. Looked up from germline, CDR1 is WNHNN and CDR2 is SYGVQD (reference sequence). V dropped 5 bases and J dropped 12 bases, with 4 bases sitting between them. The CDR3 consists of 8 residues. CDR3 in amino acids: CASSPTFF. The CDR3 bases are TGCGCCAGCAGTCCGACTTTCTTT.

V gene TRBV5-1 combines with J gene TRBJ2-5, with 11 bases aligning to TRBD2. With 1 base clipped from V and 1 base from J, the junction kept 3 bases outside the gene matches. Germline V CDR1 and CDR2: SGHRS, YFSETQ. The CDR3 is made up of 16 amino acids. The CDR3 bases are TGCGCCAGCAGCTTGACTAGCGGGGGCTCCCAAGAGACCCAGTACTTC. Its translation: CASSLTSGGSQETQYF.

The chain uses TRBV5-1 and TRBJ2-7, with 11 bases that match TRBD1. The CDR3 consists of 14 residues. Germline V gene lookup returns CDR1 SGHRS and CDR2 YFSETQ. The trim removed 3 bases at V and 5 bases at J, leaving 4 bases unmatched. In nucleotides, the CDR3 is TGCGCCAGCAGCTCCGGGACAGGGGGAGACGAGCAGTACTTC. Protein product: CASSSGTGGDEQYF.

The chain has TRBV6-1 and TRBJ2-3; D ambiguous. Between the trimmed V and J ends, which lost 2 bases and 2 bases, there was a span of 11 bases. This CDR3 has 15 amino acids. The germline CDR1 and CDR2 sequences are MNHNS and SASEGT. DNA of the CDR3: TGTGCCAGCAGTGAAATTGGTCCTGTCACAGATACGCAGTATTTT. Its translation: CASSEIGPVTDTQYF.

The chain is built from TRBV25-1 and TRBJ1-4; TRBD1 matches at 7 bases. The CDR3 totals 15 residues. Germline CDR1 MGHDK, CDR2 SYGVNS. The V and J ends lost 2 bases and 4 bases, in that order; junction bases with no gene match: 4. This CDR3 reads CASSEGDSFNEKLFF. CDR3 DNA: TGTGCCAGCAGTGAAGGGGACAGCTTTAATGAAAAACTGTTTTTT.

The gene calls are TRBV6-1 and TRBJ2-7; no reliable D call. The CDR3 length is 13 residues. V shed 8 bases and J shed 2 bases, with 13 bases lying between them. Germline CDR1 reads MNHNS; CDR2 reads SASEGT. CDR3 amino acids: CASLKSQAYEQYF. CDR3 nucleotides: TGTGCCAGCCTGAAAAGCCAGGCCTACGAGCAGTACTTC.